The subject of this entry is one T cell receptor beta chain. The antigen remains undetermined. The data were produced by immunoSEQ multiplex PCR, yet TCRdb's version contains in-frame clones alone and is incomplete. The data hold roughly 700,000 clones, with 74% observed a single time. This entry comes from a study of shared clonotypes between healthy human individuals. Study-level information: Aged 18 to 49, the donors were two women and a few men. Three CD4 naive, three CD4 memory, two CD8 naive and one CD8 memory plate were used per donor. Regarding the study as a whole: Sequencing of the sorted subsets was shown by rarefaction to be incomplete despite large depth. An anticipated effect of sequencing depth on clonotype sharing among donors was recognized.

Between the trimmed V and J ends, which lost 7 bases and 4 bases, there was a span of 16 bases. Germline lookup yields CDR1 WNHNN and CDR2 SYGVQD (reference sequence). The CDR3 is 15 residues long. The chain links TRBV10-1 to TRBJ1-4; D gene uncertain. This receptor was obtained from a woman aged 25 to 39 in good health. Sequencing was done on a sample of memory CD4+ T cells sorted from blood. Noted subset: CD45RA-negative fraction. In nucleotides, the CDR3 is TGCGCCAGCACTGATACAAGGCAGATTAATGAAAAACTGTTTTTT. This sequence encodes CASTDTRQINEKLFF.